The rows below give T cell receptor beta chains drawn from one sample of a study of T-cell memory formation after mild COVID-19. MiXCR was run by TCRdb on the 5' RACE reads, yielding one entry per CDR3 protein. The sample records about 470,000 distinct CDR3 sequences, about 20% being singletons. The sequencing sample was made of PBMCs or a T cell subset sorted from them (not recorded which). The receptors stem from an adult woman who had mild COVID-19 (a few samples of this study predate the infection). Cell type and time point are not known. The CDR3 runs from the conserved cysteine through the conserved F or W. A D gene is named only where the DNA matches it firmly.

D: -
V: TRBV12-3/TRBV12-4
J: TRBJ1-1
CDR3: CASRGPNTEAFF

D: -
V: TRBV4-1
J: TRBJ1-1
CDR3: CASSPGPGLLAEAFF

D: TRBD1
V: TRBV29-1
J: TRBJ1-1
CDR3: CSVGQGQGPTEAFF

D: -
V: TRBV5-1
J: TRBJ1-2
CDR3: CASSPGTEYGYTF

D: -
V: TRBV29-1
J: TRBJ2-7
CDR3: CSVAGGISYEQYF

D: -
V: TRBV5-1
J: TRBJ2-2
CDR3: CASSSVLTGELFF

D: -
V: TRBV30
J: TRBJ2-1
CDR3: CAWSVGGEQFF

D: TRBD1
V: TRBV5-1
J: TRBJ1-1
CDR3: CASSFATGVTTEAFF

D: -
V: TRBV19
J: TRBJ2-4
CDR3: CASSTRTGQSDF

D: TRBD1
V: TRBV20-1
J: TRBJ1-1
CDR3: CSARSSDRGVTEAFF

D: -
V: TRBV24-1
J: TRBJ1-5
CDR3: CATSDLGNQPQHF

D: -
V: TRBV7-9
J: TRBJ2-3
CDR3: CASSQGWAGALLYF

D: -
V: TRBV15
J: TRBJ2-5
CDR3: CATSRGIQGSTGAETQYF

D: -
V: TRBV10-3
J: TRBJ1-1
CDR3: CAIQGQLNTEAFF

D: TRBD2
V: TRBV3-1
J: TRBJ2-7
CDR3: CASSQETSGRVSYEQYF

D: TRBD2
V: TRBV5-1
J: TRBJ2-3
CDR3: CASSLETSGGISDTQYF

D: TRBD1
V: TRBV7-2
J: TRBJ1-5
CDR3: CASSLSIGTANQPQHF

D: -
V: TRBV15
J: TRBJ2-4
CDR3: CATRDRPDKNIQYF

D: TRBD1
V: TRBV20-1
J: TRBJ1-2
CDR3: CSARVLRQGQGGYTF

D: TRBD1
V: TRBV18
J: TRBJ1-5
CDR3: CASSPTGDSNQPQHF

D: TRBD1
V: TRBV12-3/TRBV12-4
J: TRBJ1-6
CDR3: CAIRTGDSYNSPLHF

D: -
V: TRBV25-1
J: TRBJ2-7
CDR3: CASSGRKALYEQYF

D: -
V: TRBV7-9
J: TRBJ2-3
CDR3: CASSTTGGATDTQYF

D: TRBD2
V: TRBV5-1
J: TRBJ2-3
CDR3: CASSLTLAGGLDTQYF

D: -
V: TRBV12-3/TRBV12-4
J: TRBJ1-1
CDR3: CASSWRGHTEAFF

D: -
V: TRBV25-1
J: TRBJ2-3
CDR3: CASSISGHTDTQYF

D: -
V: TRBV5-1
J: TRBJ2-7
CDR3: CASSLGQGGDEQYF

D: -
V: TRBV19
J: TRBJ2-2
CDR3: CASRRDTNTGELFF

D: -
V: TRBV6-5
J: TRBJ1-6
CDR3: CASSYTGQSSYNSPLHF

D: TRBD2
V: TRBV18
J: TRBJ2-5
CDR3: CASSPLDTRTSEGTQYF

D: -
V: TRBV18
J: TRBJ2-3
CDR3: CASSPSGVDTQYF

D: TRBD1
V: TRBV14
J: TRBJ2-3
CDR3: CASSQRDRAADTQYF

D: -
V: TRBV19
J: TRBJ1-1
CDR3: CASSTGQWLDTEAFF

D: TRBD2
V: TRBV18
J: TRBJ2-7
CDR3: CASSAGGGDYEQYF

D: TRBD2
V: TRBV5-1
J: TRBJ2-1
CDR3: CASSLVSSGGAGEQFF

D: -
V: TRBV7-6
J: TRBJ2-7
CDR3: CASSLSWTGYEQYF

D: -
V: TRBV15
J: TRBJ1-5
CDR3: CATSREGSQPQHF

D: -
V: TRBV29-1
J: TRBJ1-2
CDR3: CSVEGEGAGYGYTF

D: TRBD1
V: TRBV4-3
J: TRBJ2-2
CDR3: CASSQDRGTGRSGELFF

D: -
V: TRBV23-1
J: TRBJ2-1
CDR3: CASSHGCQVVLSYNEQFF

D: TRBD2
V: TRBV11-3
J: TRBJ2-5
CDR3: CASSLARGDETQYF

D: TRBD2
V: TRBV29-1
J: TRBJ2-1
CDR3: CSVELAGVYNEQLF

D: -
V: TRBV27
J: TRBJ2-7
CDR3: CASKAGSAYEQYF

D: -
V: TRBV20-1
J: TRBJ1-6
CDR3: CSAFTTFSYNSPLHF

D: -
V: TRBV20-1
J: TRBJ2-5
CDR3: CSARDVARGETQYF

D: TRBD2
V: TRBV6-1
J: TRBJ2-1
CDR3: CASSERSGGVSIEQFF

D: -
V: TRBV10-3
J: TRBJ1-1
CDR3: CAISGQPNTEAFF

D: -
V: TRBV20-1
J: TRBJ2-1
CDR3: CSARSPDWNEQFF

D: -
V: TRBV2
J: TRBJ1-5
CDR3: CASRGDGKNHQPQHF

D: -
V: TRBV19
J: TRBJ1-2
CDR3: CATSDSPSAYGYTF

D: -
V: TRBV25-1
J: TRBJ2-1
CDR3: CASSPFGVLLYNEQFF

D: -
V: TRBV3-1
J: TRBJ1-1
CDR3: CASSQGGHTEAFF

D: TRBD1
V: TRBV5-1
J: TRBJ2-7
CDR3: CASSLLGQGAHEQYF